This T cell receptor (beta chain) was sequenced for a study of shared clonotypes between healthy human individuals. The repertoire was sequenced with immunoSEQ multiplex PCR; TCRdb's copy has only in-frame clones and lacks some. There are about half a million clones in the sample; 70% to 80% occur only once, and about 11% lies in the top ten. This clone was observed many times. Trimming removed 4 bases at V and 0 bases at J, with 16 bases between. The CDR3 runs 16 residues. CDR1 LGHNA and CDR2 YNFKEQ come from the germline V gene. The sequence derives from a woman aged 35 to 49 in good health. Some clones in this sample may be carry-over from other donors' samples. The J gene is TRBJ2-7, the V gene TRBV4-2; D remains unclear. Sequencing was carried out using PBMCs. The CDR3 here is CASSLSFPGPSYEQYF. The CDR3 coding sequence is TGTGCCAGCAGCCTCAGTTTCCCCGGACCCTCCTACGAGCAGTACTTC.